Listed below are T cell receptor beta chains from one sample, sequenced in a study of T cells in Graves' hyperthyroidism and ophthalmopathy. TCRdb analysed the multiplex PCR reads with MiXCR anew, one entry per CDR3 protein. The table shows more than 300,000 distinct CDR3 sequences, with roughly an eighth occurring only once. The sequenced sample was blood. The receptors originated from a woman aged 18-29 years with Graves' hyperthyroidism. CDR3s include the opening cysteine and the closing phenylalanine or tryptophan. A D gene is named only where the DNA matches it firmly. Only part of the rows carry a size: once, few, many, or a class if the clone is expanded.

TRBV20-1	TRBJ2-3	TRBD1	many	CSARSPGQGIDTQYF	TGCAGTGCTCGCTCTCCGGGACAGGGGATAGATACGCAGTATTTT
TRBV11-2	TRBJ2-1	NA	many	CASSRRGTGSYNEQFF	TGTGCCAGCAGCCGGCGAGGGACCGGCTCCTACAATGAGCAGTTCTTC
TRBV3-1	TRBJ1-1	TRBD1	NA	CASSHNRGQDEAFF	TGTGCCAGCAGCCATAACAGGGGCCAGGATGAAGCTTTCTTT
TRBV5-1	TRBJ2-3	NA	many	CASSLGDLNTDTQYF	TGCGCCAGCAGCTTGGGGGACTTAAACACAGATACGCAGTATTTT
TRBV30	TRBJ1-1	NA	many	CAWSSDTEAFF	TGTGCCTGGAGTTCAGACACTGAAGCTTTCTTT
TRBV30	TRBJ2-1	NA	NA	CAWSVSSEGEQFF	TGTGCCTGGAGTGTCTCCAGCGAGGGCGAGCAGTTCTTC
TRBV10-3	TRBJ1-1	NA	many	CAISGRGTRTEAFF	TGTGCCATCAGTGGTAGGGGGACACGCACTGAAGCTTTCTTT
TRBV28	TRBJ2-5	NA	many	CASSSPGETQYF	TGTGCCAGCAGCTCCCCGGGGGAGACCCAGTACTTC
TRBV10-3	TRBJ1-1	TRBD1	many	CAISTGEINTEAFF	TGTGCCATCAGTACAGGGGAGATTAACACTGAAGCTTTCTTT
TRBV15	TRBJ2-4	NA	NA	CATSEGPLNIQYF	TGTGCCACCAGCGAAGGGCCTTTAAACATTCAGTACTTC
TRBV18	TRBJ2-2	NA	few	CASSPRGSTENTGELFF	TGTGCCAGCTCACCCCGGGGGAGTACCGAGAACACCGGGGAGCTGTTTTTT
TRBV18	TRBJ1-1	TRBD1	many	CASSPGSTGVTEAFF	TGTGCCAGCTCACCCGGTTCCACAGGGGTAACTGAAGCTTTCTTT
TRBV20-1	TRBJ1-5	NA	many	CSAREGGQPQHF	TGCAGTGCTAGAGAGGGGGGCCAGCCCCAGCATTTT
TRBV6-1	TRBJ1-2	NA	few	CASSFKWMAERRYTF	TGTGCCAGCAGCTTCAAATGGATGGCAGAACGCCGCTACACCTTC
TRBV28	TRBJ2-1	TRBD2	many	CASSLFTSGGYNEQFF	TGTGCCAGCAGTTTATTTACTAGCGGAGGATACAATGAGCAGTTCTTC
TRBV7-2	TRBJ2-3	NA	many	CASSSDTGWGDTQYF	TGTGCCAGCAGCTCCGATACGGGATGGGGAGATACGCAGTATTTT
TRBV20-1	TRBJ2-3	TRBD2	NA	CSAVGGTSGDGGPTDTQYF	TGCAGTGCTGTAGGAGGGACTAGCGGGGACGGGGGACCCACAGATACGCAGTATTTT
TRBV20-1	TRBJ1-1	TRBD1	many	CSARGHRQGVRNTEAFF	TGCAGTGCTAGAGGCCATCGACAGGGAGTTCGGAACACTGAAGCTTTCTTT
TRBV6-4	TRBJ2-1	TRBD2	NA	CASSDTASGRIEQFF	TGTGCCAGCAGTGATACGGCTAGCGGGAGAATTGAGCAGTTCTTC
TRBV14	TRBJ2-2	TRBD1	NA	CASSRKQGATGELFF	TGTGCCAGCAGCCGAAAACAGGGGGCAACCGGGGAGCTGTTTTTT
TRBV6-1	TRBJ1-2	TRBD1	many	CASSGWTGGYGYTF	TGTGCCAGCAGTGGGTGGACAGGGGGCTATGGCTACACCTTC
TRBV19	TRBJ1-3	NA	few	CASSTEAGAPGNTIYF	TGTGCCAGTAGTACAGAAGCAGGTGCCCCTGGAAACACCATATATTTT
TRBV29-1	TRBJ1-2	NA	few	CSVDGIPGGDYGHTF	TGCAGCGTTGATGGCATCCCTGGGGGGGACTATGGCCACACCTTC
TRBV7-2	TRBJ2-3	TRBD2	many	CASSVGGGTQYF	TGTGCCAGCAGCGTCGGGGGGGGTACGCAGTATTTT
TRBV7-2	TRBJ2-7	NA	many	CASSRNGLAGNEQYF	TGTGCCAGCAGCCGCAACGGACTGGCGGGGAACGAGCAGTACTTC
TRBV5-1	TRBJ2-5	NA	many	CASSLEGYTSETQYF	TGCGCCAGCAGCTTGGAAGGCTACACCTCGGAGACCCAGTACTTC
TRBV9	TRBJ1-2	NA	many	CASSAFGRSYGYTF	TGTGCCAGCAGCGCATTCGGGCGCAGCTATGGCTACACCTTC
TRBV7-3	TRBJ1-1	TRBD1	NA	CASSLLDRDLTEAFF	TGTGCCAGCAGCTTGCTGGACAGGGACCTCACTGAAGCTTTCTTT
TRBV20-1	TRBJ2-4	NA	many	CSARGAVGTNIQYF	TGCAGTGCTAGAGGTGCGGTGGGGACAAACATTCAGTACTTC
TRBV28	TRBJ2-7	NA	many	CASRATGTRYEQYF	TGTGCCAGCAGGGCGACAGGGACTAGGTACGAGCAGTACTTC
TRBV6-1	TRBJ2-7	TRBD1	many	CASSFGRQGVGEQYF	TGTGCCAGCAGCTTCGGAAGACAGGGGGTAGGAGAGCAGTACTTC
TRBV7-2	TRBJ2-1	NA	many	CASTLESSSYNEQFF	TGTGCCAGCACCCTGGAGTCGAGCTCCTACAATGAGCAGTTCTTC
TRBV4-1	TRBJ2-7	NA	many	CASSQEMGTSYEQYF	TGCGCCAGCAGCCAAGAGATGGGCACCTCCTACGAGCAGTACTTC
TRBV7-9	TRBJ1-1	TRBD1	many	CASSPGTVNTEAFF	TGTGCCAGCTCACCTGGGACAGTGAACACTGAAGCTTTCTTT
TRBV4-2	TRBJ2-7	TRBD2	NA	CASSLRLAGLYEQYF	TGTGCCAGCAGCCTCAGACTAGCGGGGCTCTACGAGCAGTACTTC
TRBV27	TRBJ2-1	TRBD2	few	CASSLGTSGANNEQFF	TGTGCCAGCAGTTTAGGTACTAGCGGGGCAAACAATGAGCAGTTCTTC
TRBV20-1	TRBJ1-5	NA	NA	CSARNSRGYSNQPQHF	TGCAGTGCTAGAAATTCCCGGGGCTATAGCAATCAGCCCCAGCATTTT
TRBV20-1	TRBJ1-1	NA	many	CSAMEVTEAFF	TGCAGTGCCATGGAGGTCACTGAAGCTTTCTTT
TRBV7-8	TRBJ1-1	NA	NA	CASSLERSTEAFF	TGTGCCAGCAGCTTAGAGCGGAGTACTGAAGCTTTCTTT